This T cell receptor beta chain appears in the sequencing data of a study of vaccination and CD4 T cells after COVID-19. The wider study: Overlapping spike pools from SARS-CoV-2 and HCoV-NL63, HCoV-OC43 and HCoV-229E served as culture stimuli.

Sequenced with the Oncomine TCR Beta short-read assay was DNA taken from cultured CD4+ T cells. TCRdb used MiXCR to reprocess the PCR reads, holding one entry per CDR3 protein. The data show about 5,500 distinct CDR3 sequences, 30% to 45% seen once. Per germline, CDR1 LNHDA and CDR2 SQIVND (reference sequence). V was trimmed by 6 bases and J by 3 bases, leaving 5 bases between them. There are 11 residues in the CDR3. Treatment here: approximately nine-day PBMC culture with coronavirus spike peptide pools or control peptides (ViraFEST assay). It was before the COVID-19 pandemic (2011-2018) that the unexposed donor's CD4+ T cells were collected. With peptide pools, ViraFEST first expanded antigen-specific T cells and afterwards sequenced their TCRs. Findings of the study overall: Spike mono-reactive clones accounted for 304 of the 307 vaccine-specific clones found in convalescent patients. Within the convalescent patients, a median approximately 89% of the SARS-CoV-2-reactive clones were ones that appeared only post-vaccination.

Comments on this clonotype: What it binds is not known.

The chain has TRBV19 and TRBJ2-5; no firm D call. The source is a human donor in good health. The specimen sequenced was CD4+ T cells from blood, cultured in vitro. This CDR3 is CASRREETQYF. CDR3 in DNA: TGTGCCAGTAGGAGAGAAGAGACCCAGTACTTC.